The 14 T cell receptor beta chains presented below share a single source sample, sequenced in a study of CD8+ T cells in alopecia areata. cDNA serving as the sequencing template came from extracted, reverse transcribed RNA. Using immunoSEQ multiplex PCR, the repertoire was profiled, and TCRdb retains in-frame clones only, with some absent. The sample consists of 110,000 or so clones, roughly 66% of them appearing once. The sequenced material came from CD4+ T cells sorted from blood. The receptors were sampled from a human donor in good health.

The chain has TRBV6-5 and TRBJ2-1, with TRBD1 matching over 10 bases. The germline V gene has CDR1 MNHEY and CDR2 SVGAGI. The CDR3 is 13 residues long. V was pared by 6 bases and J by 6 bases, with 2 bases of the junction left unmatched. CDR3 loop: CASRWTGGNEQFF. The CDR3 DNA follows: TGTGCCAGCAGGTGGACAGGGGGCAATGAGCAGTTCTTC.

V is TRBV30 and J is TRBJ1-1; tentative D call: TRBD1 (5 bases). Looked up from germline, CDR1 is GTSNPN and CDR2 is SVGIG (reference sequence). V gave up 1 base and J gave up 3 bases, with 12 bases separating them. The CDR3 has 14 residues. CDR3 loop: CAWSARGRYTEAFF. In nucleotides, the CDR3 is TGTGCCTGGAGTGCGCGGGGCCGGTACACTGAAGCTTTCTTT.

The V call is TRBV19, the J call TRBJ1-1, with D possibly TRBD1 on 5 matching bases. V gave up 8 bases and J gave up 1 base, with 11 bases separating them. The CDR3 is made up of 13 amino acids. Germline V lookup: CDR1 LNHDA, CDR2 SQIVND (reference sequence). The CDR3 nucleotides are TGTGCCAGTTGGGATGACAGGAACACTGAAGCTTTCTTT. It codes for CASWDDRNTEAFF. The variable domain in full, with the rest retrieved from reference TRBV19 and TRBJ1-1, is DGGITQSPKYLFRKEGQNVTLSCEQNLNHDAMYWYRQDPGQGLRLIYYSQIVNDFQKGDIAEGYSVSREKKESFPLTVTSAQKNPTAFYLCASWDDRNTEAFFGQGTRLTVV.

The chain carries TRBV30 and TRBJ1-5; TRBD1 aligns across 7 bases. Germline V gene sequence: CDR1 GTSNPN, CDR2 SVGIG (reference sequence). With V trimmed by 5 bases and J by 2 bases, 3 bases remained unmatched. This CDR3 region has 13 residues. The CDR3 is CAWATGRNQPQHF. DNA of the CDR3: TGTGCCTGGGCGACAGGGCGCAATCAGCCCCAGCATTTT.

This clone has more than one count but fewer than ten. This chain joins TRBV29-1 and TRBJ1-1, with 8 bases aligning to TRBD1. The CDR3 runs 12 residues. J lost 4 bases, V lost 6 bases, and 4 bases had no gene match. Germline CDR1 reads SQVTM; CDR2 reads ANQGSEA. The CDR3: CSVDRVGTEAFF. The CDR3, as DNA: TGCAGCGTGGACAGGGTGGGCACTGAAGCTTTCTTT.

The rearrangement joins TRBV18 to TRBJ1-2, with 10 bases fitting TRBD1. This CDR3 comprises 15 residues. V gave up 0 bases and J gave up 4 bases; unmatched junction bases: 2. Per the germline V gene, CDR1 is KGHSH and CDR2 is LQKENI. The CDR3 loop reads CASSPPGTGAYGYTF. The CDR3 DNA is TGTGCCAGCTCACCACCGGGGACAGGGGCCTATGGCTACACCTTC.

For the CDR3, the DNA is TGCGCCAGCAGCGGGACAGGGGCGAACACTGAAGCTTTCTTT. As protein: CASSGTGANTEAFF. The chain combines TRBV5-1 with TRBJ1-1, with 10 bases fitting TRBD1. V trimming: 4 bases; J trimming: 1 base; junction bases outside the gene matches: 1. From germline, CDR1 is SGHRS and CDR2 YFSETQ. The CDR3 is 14 amino acids. The complete variable domain, with remaining parts taken from reference TRBV5-1 and TRBJ1-1, reads KAGVTQTPRYLIKTRGQQVTLSCSPISGHRSVSWYQQTPGQGLQFLFEYFSETQRNKGNFPGRFSGRQFSNSRSEMNVSTLELGDSALYLCASSGTGANTEAFFGQGTRLTVV.

This clone was seen a few times. The CDR3 loop is CASSHNRALNEKLFF. CDR3 nucleotide sequence: TGTGCCAGCAGCCATAACAGGGCTCTAAATGAAAAACTGTTTTTT. The rearrangement joins TRBV5-4 to TRBJ1-4, with D perhaps matching TRBD1 (6 bases). V gave up 4 bases and J gave up 5 bases, with 15 bases separating them. Germline loops: CDR1 SGHNT, CDR2 YYREEE (reference sequence). The CDR3 runs to 15 residues.

This clone turned up a few times. The chain uses TRBV4-1 and TRBJ2-3, with 7 bases fitting TRBD2. V lost 4 bases, J lost 0 bases, and 7 bases stayed unmatched. Per the germline V gene, CDR1 is MGHRA and CDR2 is YSYEKL. The CDR3 loop spans 16 amino acids. CDR3 DNA: TGCGCCAGCAGCCTTAAGACTAGCCTGAGCACAGATACGCAGTATTTT. It codes for CASSLKTSLSTDTQYF.

This clone was picked up one time. The chain joins TRBV7-2 to TRBJ2-1; the D is unclear. Between the trimmed V and J ends, which lost 10 bases and 3 bases, there was a span of 13 bases. In germline, CDR1 is SGHTA, CDR2 FQGNSA. This CDR3 region has 13 residues. CDR3: CATSESRYNEQFF. As DNA, the CDR3 is TGTGCCACCTCCGAAAGTCGCTACAATGAGCAGTTCTTC. Supplemented by reference TRBV7-2 and TRBJ2-1, the full variable domain reads GAGVSQSPSNKVTEKGKDVELRCDPISGHTALYWYRQSLGQGLEFLIYFQGNSAPDKSGLPSDRFSAERTGGSVSTLTIQRTQQEDSAVYLCATSESRYNEQFFGPGTRLTVL.

The rearrangement links TRBV29-1 to TRBJ2-1, with 7 bases lining up with TRBD1. Germline lookup yields CDR1 SQVTM and CDR2 ANQGSEA. This CDR3 has 11 amino acids. J lost 10 bases, V lost 6 bases, and 6 bases had no gene match. This CDR3 reads CSVGRTGEQFF. The CDR3 DNA reads as TGCAGCGTGGGAAGGACAGGAGAGCAGTTCTTC.

This chain's CDR3 is CAWSVSRDNEQFF. CDR3 in DNA: TGTGCCTGGAGTGTCTCGAGAGACAATGAGCAGTTCTTC. The chain links TRBV30 to TRBJ2-1; unclear D gene. The V end was cut by 0 bases, the J end by 5 bases, with 8 bases between. This CDR3 spans 13 amino acids. Per the germline V gene, CDR1 is GTSNPN and CDR2 is SVGIG (reference sequence).

This rearrangement joins TRBV18 to TRBJ1-5; 7 positions agree with TRBD1. J lost 5 bases, V lost 5 bases, and 6 bases had no gene match. This CDR3 spans 14 amino acids. CDR1 is KGHSH and CDR2 is LQKENI in the germline V gene. In nucleotides, the CDR3 is TGTGCCAGCTCATCGCTCGACAGGGATCAGCCCCAGCATTTT. Amino acids: CASSSLDRDQPQHF.

This clone was detected only a few times. The gene calls are TRBV2 and TRBJ2-5; D perhaps matches TRBD1 (6 bases). Trimming pared 7 bases from V and 1 base from J, leaving 16 bases between. CDR3 length: 15 residues. Germline CDR1 is SNHLY and CDR2 is FYNNEI. The CDR3 DNA reads as TGTGCCAGCATTCCTTCTGGACAGATCCAAGAGACCCAGTACTTC. This translates into CASIPSGQIQETQYF.